These 22 T cell receptor beta chains originate from one sample sequenced in a study of T cells in women clearing cervical HPV infection (dated 2018 in TCRdb). The library was prepared using the immunoSEQ multiplex PCR assay. Imported from immuneACCESS, the table was reduced by TCRdb to in-frame sequences with V and J called. These copies leave out some clones; in studies compared against another copy, an unresolved V gene accounts for under half, and the cause of the remainder is not known. The sample has about 26,000 clones on record. The top ten hold less than 4% of the sample. Input material: blood buffy coat. The receptor source for this set is a woman aged 18-70 years with a cervical HPV16 infection that either progressed to CIN3+ or cleared (not recorded which).

In regard to this clone: The CDR3 end lies 3 residues beyond the end of the read and is filled in from the germline J gene. The rearrangement uses TRBV7-2 and TRBJ2-7; D is undetermined. V dropped 0 bases and J dropped 4 bases, with 7 bases sitting between them. CDR1 SGHTA and CDR2 FQGNSA come from the germline V gene. The CDR3 totals 13 residues. This chain's CDR3 is CASSLAYLYEQYF. The part of the CDR3 DNA that was read is TGTGCCAGCAGCTTAGCGTATCTATACGAG.

As regards this clone: From the germline J gene comes the end of the CDR3, since the read stops 3 residues before it. This chain links TRBV20-1 with TRBJ1-5; D is ambiguous. CDR3 length: 15 amino acids. Germline assignment: CDR1 DFQATT and CDR2 SNEGSKA (reference sequence). Trimming took 0 bases from V and 8 from J, leaving 17 bases between them. This CDR3 is CSARDPGGSLEPQHF. The DNA read from the CDR3 is TGCAGTGCTAGAGATCCAGGAGGCAGCCTCGAGCCC.

A word on this clone: The read stops 3 residues short of the end of the CDR3; the missing end is completed from the germline J gene. The chain carries TRBV5-1 and TRBJ2-7; 8 nucleotides line up with TRBD1. This CDR3 is built from 14 residues. Looked up from germline, CDR1 is SGHRS and CDR2 is YFSETQ. The V segment lost 5 bases and the J segment 4 bases; nucleotides outside the gene matches: 8. The CDR3 reads CASRAWGQEYEQYF. The sequenced part of the CDR3 DNA is TGCGCCAGCAGGGCGTGGGGACAGGAATACGAG.

Comments on this clone: The missing CDR3 end, 3 residues past where the read stops, is filled in from the germline J gene. The J gene is TRBJ2-1, the V gene TRBV5-1, with 12 bases that match TRBD2. Unmatched junction bases numbered 8, after V lost 4 bases and J lost 9 bases. This CDR3 is 15 amino acids long. Looked up from germline, CDR1 is SGHRS and CDR2 is YFSETQ. CDR3 bases read: TGCGCCAGCAGCCTATGGACTAGCGGGGAGGGTGAG. Translated, it gives CASSLWTSGEGE. The entire CDR3 protein reads CASSLWTSGEGEQFF.

About this clone itself: The CDR3 extends 3 residues past the end of the read, so its final part is completed from the germline J gene. The chain has TRBV6-4 and TRBJ1-6; the match to TRBD1 covers 10 bases. Germline CDR1 MRHNA, CDR2 SNTAGT. Trimming took 2 bases from V and 8 from J; bases not matched to a gene: 3. The CDR3 is 15 amino acids. CDR3 region: CASSDGTGEHSPLHF. The sequenced CDR3 bases are TGTGCCAGCAGTGACGGGACAGGGGAACATTCACCC.

Comment on this clone: The read ends 3 residues shy of where the CDR3 ends; the end is completed using the germline J gene. The rearrangement uses TRBV10-3 and TRBJ2-7; TRBD1 agrees at 7 bases. CDR1 is ENHRY and CDR2 is SYGVKD in the germline V gene. CDR3 length: 12 amino acids. J was trimmed by 4 bases and V by 8 bases; bases with no gene match: 5. The sequenced CDR3 bases are TGTGCCATCGGAGAGACAGGGTACGAG. It yields the protein CAIGETGYE. The full-length CDR3 reads as CAIGETGYEQYF.

Of note for this clone: With the read ending 3 residues before the CDR3 end, the germline J gene is used to fill in that end. The genes are TRBV11-3 and TRBJ2-1, with 7 bases identical to TRBD1. Germline V gene lookup returns CDR1 SGHNT and CDR2 YENEEA. With 1 base clipped from V and 4 bases from J, the junction kept 4 bases outside the gene matches. The CDR3 extends over 15 amino acids. CDR3 bases read: TGTGCCAGCAGCTTAGCGGCCAGGGGGTACAATGAG. It encodes CASSLAARGYNE. The complete CDR3 protein is CASSLAARGYNEQFF.

Remarks on this clone: The CDR3 goes on 3 residues after the read ends, and that part is filled in from the germline J gene. V is TRBV19 and J is TRBJ1-2; weak D call: TRBD1 (5 bases). From germline, CDR1 is LNHDA and CDR2 SQIVND (reference sequence). There are 14 residues in the CDR3. CDR3 DNA, as far as it was read: TGTGCCAGTAGTACCGGGCGGGGCTCCTACGAC. Translating it yields CASSTGRGSYD. The entire CDR3 is CASSTGRGSYDYTF.

As for this clone: The read halts 3 residues ahead of the CDR3 end, with the missing end drawn from the germline J gene. This chain uses TRBV18 with TRBJ1-1; 8 positions match TRBD1. J gave up 0 bases and V 8 bases, and 8 bases lay outside the gene matches. CDR1 is KGHSH, CDR2 LQKENI, per germline. The CDR3 sequence is 15 residues long. The CDR3 spells CASLQGGDMNTEAFF. The CDR3 DNA, read in part, is TGTGCCAGCCTACAGGGGGGTGACATGAACACTGAA.

The CDR3 protein is CASSSSYGYTF. The sequenced CDR3 bases are TGTGCCAGCAGCTCTTCCTACGGG. The chain couples TRBV7-9 to TRBJ1-2; D call uncertain. The read ends 3 residues early relative to the CDR3; the germline J gene fills the gap. The CDR3 loop spans 11 amino acids. CDR1 SEHNR and CDR2 FQNEAQ come from the germline V gene (reference sequence).

A note on this clone: The CDR3 end is not reached by the read, which stops 3 residues before it; the germline J gene fills it in. The rearrangement uses TRBV9 and TRBJ2-5; 11 positions agree with TRBD2. J was trimmed by 1 base and V by 0 bases; bases with no gene match: 5. CDR3 length: 17 amino acids. Germline assignment: CDR1 SGDLS and CDR2 YYNGEE. CDR3 DNA (partial): TGTGCCAGCAGCGTAGCTCATAGCGGGGGGGCCCAAGAGACC. Amino acids: CASSVAHSGGAQET. The full CDR3 is CASSVAHSGGAQETQYF.

Concerning this clone itself: The read halts 3 residues ahead of the CDR3 end, with the missing end drawn from the germline J gene. The chain has TRBV7-6 and TRBJ2-5; a possible D gene is TRBD1 (6 bases). CDR3 size: 13 residues. The V end was cut by 4 bases, the J end by 4 bases, with 10 bases between. CDR1 is SGHVS, CDR2 FNYEAQ, per germline. CDR3 amino acids: CASSSGTSETQYF. The sequenced part of the CDR3 DNA is TGTGCCAGCAGCTCTGGGACATCAGAGACC.

CDR3 DNA (partial): TGTGCCAGTAGTCCACCCGGGACAGGGGGCGTTAGGATAGGTCAGCCG. Protein product: CASSPPGTGGVRIGQP. The CDR3 in its entirety is CASSPPGTGGVRIGQPQYF. The rearrangement uses TRBV19 and TRBJ2-3, with 12 bases identical to TRBD1. The read stops 3 residues short of the end of the CDR3; the missing end is completed from the germline J gene. The CDR3 spans 19 residues. CDR1 and CDR2 from the germline V gene are LNHDA and SQIVND (reference sequence).

About this clone: The read terminates 3 residues before the CDR3 end, so the remaining end is supplied by the germline J gene. This chain connects TRBV20-1 to TRBJ1-5; perhaps TRBD1 as D (5 bases). V lost 0 bases and J 1 base, leaving 10 bases between the germline ends. Looked up from germline, CDR1 is DFQATT and CDR2 is SNEGSKA (reference sequence). This CDR3 has 15 amino acids. Partial CDR3 DNA: TGCAGTGCTAGAGAGGCCAGGGTGAGCAATCAGCCC. Translating gives CSAREARVSNQP. The CDR3 as a whole reads CSAREARVSNQPQHF.

Worth noting for this clone: The read ends 3 residues early relative to the CDR3; the germline J gene fills the gap. The V gene is TRBV14, the J gene TRBJ2-7; 9 bases align to TRBD1. Trimming at V came to 3 bases and at J to 0 bases, leaving 15 bases not matched to a gene. This CDR3 has 19 residues. Germline values: CDR1 SGHDN, CDR2 FVKESK. The CDR3 reads CASSHEQGAPTFSSYEQYF. The DNA read from the CDR3 is TGTGCCAGCAGCCATGAACAGGGGGCCCCCACCTTCAGCTCCTACGAG.

Details on this clone: Coverage ceases 3 residues before the CDR3 finishes, and the germline J gene fills in the end. V and J are TRBV10-3 and TRBJ1-5, with D possibly matching TRBD1 (5 bases). In germline, CDR1 is ENHRY, CDR2 SYGVKD. CDR3 length: 17 residues. The V end lost 4 bases, the J end lost 4 bases, and 20 bases lay between the germline ends. CDR3 region: CAISGSQGPLHNQPQHF. The covered CDR3 bases are TGTGCCATCAGTGGATCCCAGGGCCCGCTACATAATCAGCCC.

A remark on this clone: One end of the junction is discordant with germline, which a read error may explain. The sequence runs out 3 residues before the end of the CDR3; the remainder is reconstructed from the germline J gene. The gene calls are TRBV30 and TRBJ2-2; D perhaps matches TRBD2 (7 bases). This CDR3 has 12 residues. CDR1 and CDR2 from the germline V gene are GTSNPN and SVGIG (reference sequence). Partial CDR3 DNA: TGTGCCTGGAGTGTACAGAGGGGGGGG. Translated: CAWSVQRGG. From start to end, the CDR3 is CAWSVQRGGLFF.

Points on this clone: The sequenced fragment ends 3 residues before the CDR3 boundary, so the rest is inferred from the germline J gene. The rearrangement links TRBV20-1 to TRBJ2-7, with TRBD2 identical over 7 bases. The V and J ends lost 3 bases and 2 bases, in that order; junction bases with no gene match: 7. The CDR3 spans 14 residues. Germline CDR1 is DFQATT and CDR2 is SNEGSKA (reference sequence). This CDR3 is CSASLTSEAYEQYF. The covered CDR3 bases are TGCAGTGCTAGTCTCACTAGCGAGGCCTACGAG.

Comments on this clone: The DNA ends 3 residues before the CDR3 does, and the rest of the CDR3 is filled in from the germline J gene. The rearrangement joins TRBV20-1 to TRBJ2-3; D is possibly TRBD1 (5 bases). Trimming left V 5 bases short and J 2 bases short, with 14 bases between. Germline CDR1 is DFQATT and CDR2 is SNEGSKA (reference sequence). The CDR3 is 14 amino acids. Incomplete CDR3 DNA: TGCAGTGCTGGCGACCAGGGAAACACAGATACG. Residues: CSAGDQGNTDT. The CDR3, in full, reads CSAGDQGNTDTQYF.

Concerning this clone: The sequenced fragment ends 3 residues before the CDR3 boundary, so the rest is inferred from the germline J gene. This chain joins TRBV5-1 and TRBJ2-3; 7 bases are shared with TRBD1. V lost 0 bases and J lost 5; bases outside the gene matches: 3. Per germline, CDR1 SGHRS and CDR2 YFSETQ. This CDR3 region has 14 residues. The CDR3 here is CASSLEGAGDTQYF. The CDR3 DNA, read in part, is TGCGCCAGCAGCTTGGAGGGGGCGGGAGATACG.

On this clone itself: At one of its ends the junction is not consistent with the germline gene, which may arise from a read error. From the germline J gene comes the end of the CDR3, since the read stops 3 residues before it. The chain carries TRBV7-7 and TRBJ2-7; D is perhaps TRBD1 (5 bases). Germline CDR1 reads SSHAT; CDR2 reads FNYEAQ (reference sequence). CDR3 length: 13 residues. The covered CDR3 bases are TGTGCTAGCAGCTTAGGCAGGGACTACGAG. Translating it yields CASSLGRDYE. The full CDR3 is CASSLGRDYEQYF.

About this clone itself: From the germline J gene comes the end of the CDR3, since the read stops 3 residues before it. J is TRBJ2-5 and V is TRBV2; weak D call: TRBD2 (6 bases). V lost 5 bases to trimming and J lost 0 bases, with 10 bases between them. Germline CDR1 reads SNHLY; CDR2 reads FYNNEI. There are 14 residues in the CDR3. The CDR3 protein is CASSQDYNQETQYF. Incomplete CDR3 DNA: TGTGCCAGCAGTCAGGACTATAACCAAGAGACC.